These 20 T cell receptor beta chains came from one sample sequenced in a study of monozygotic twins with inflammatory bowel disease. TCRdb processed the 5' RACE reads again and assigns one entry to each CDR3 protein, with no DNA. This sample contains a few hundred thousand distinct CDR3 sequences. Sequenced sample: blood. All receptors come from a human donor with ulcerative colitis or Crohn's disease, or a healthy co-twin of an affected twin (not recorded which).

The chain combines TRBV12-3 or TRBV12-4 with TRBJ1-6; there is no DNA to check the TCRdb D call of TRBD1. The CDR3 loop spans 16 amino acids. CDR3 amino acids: CASTPLGRTYNSPLHF.

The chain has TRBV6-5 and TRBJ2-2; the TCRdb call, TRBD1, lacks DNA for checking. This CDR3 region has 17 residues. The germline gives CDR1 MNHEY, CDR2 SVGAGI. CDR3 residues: CASSYRTGQGNTGELFF.

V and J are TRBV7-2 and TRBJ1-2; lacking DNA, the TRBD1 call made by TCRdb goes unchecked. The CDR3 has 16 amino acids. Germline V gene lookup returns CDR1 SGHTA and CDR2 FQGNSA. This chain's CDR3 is CASSTGRIGGRYGYTF.

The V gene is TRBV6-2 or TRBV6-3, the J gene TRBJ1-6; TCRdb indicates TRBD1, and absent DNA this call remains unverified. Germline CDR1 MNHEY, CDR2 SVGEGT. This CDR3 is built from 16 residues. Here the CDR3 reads CASSYSDRDRDSPLHF.

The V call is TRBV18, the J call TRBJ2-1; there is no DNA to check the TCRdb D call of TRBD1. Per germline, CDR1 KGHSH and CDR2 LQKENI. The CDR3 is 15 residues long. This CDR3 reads CASSPPSRAKNEQFF.

The CDR3 reads CATSDGRGRLETQYF. This rearrangement joins TRBV24-1 to TRBJ2-5; lacking DNA, the TRBD1 call made by TCRdb goes unchecked. Germline CDR1 KGHDR, CDR2 SFDVKD. The CDR3 totals 15 residues.

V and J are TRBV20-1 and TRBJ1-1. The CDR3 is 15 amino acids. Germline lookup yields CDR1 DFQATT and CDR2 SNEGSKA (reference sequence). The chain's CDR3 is CSASEDAYMNTEAFF.

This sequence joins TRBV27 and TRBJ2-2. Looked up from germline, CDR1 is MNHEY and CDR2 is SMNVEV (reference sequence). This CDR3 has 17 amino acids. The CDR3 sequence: CASSLYPDTVNTGELFF.

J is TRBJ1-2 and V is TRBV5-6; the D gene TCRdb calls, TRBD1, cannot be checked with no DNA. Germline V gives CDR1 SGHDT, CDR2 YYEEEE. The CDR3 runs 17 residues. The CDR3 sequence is CASSSWGTGGSQDGYTF.

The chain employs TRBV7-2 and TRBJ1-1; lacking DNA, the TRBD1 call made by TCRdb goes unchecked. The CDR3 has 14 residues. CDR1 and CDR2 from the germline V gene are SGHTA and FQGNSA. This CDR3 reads CASSLQGAEGEAFF.

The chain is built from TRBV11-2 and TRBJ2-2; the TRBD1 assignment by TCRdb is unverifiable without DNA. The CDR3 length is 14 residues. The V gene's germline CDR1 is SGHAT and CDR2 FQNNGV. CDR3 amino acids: CASSSLRGSGELFF.

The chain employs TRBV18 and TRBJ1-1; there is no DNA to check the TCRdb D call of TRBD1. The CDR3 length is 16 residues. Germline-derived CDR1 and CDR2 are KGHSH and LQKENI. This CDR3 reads CASSRGGPLMNTEAFF.

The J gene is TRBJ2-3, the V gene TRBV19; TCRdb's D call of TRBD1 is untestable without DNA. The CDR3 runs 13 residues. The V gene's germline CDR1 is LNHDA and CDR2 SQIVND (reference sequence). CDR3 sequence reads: CASRDRSTDTQYF.

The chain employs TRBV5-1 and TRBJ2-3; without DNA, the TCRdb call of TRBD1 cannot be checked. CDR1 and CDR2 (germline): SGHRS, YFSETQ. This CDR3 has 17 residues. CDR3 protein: CASTRGGSLFWTDTQYF.

The CDR3 reads CASSQVPGRTEAFF. The J gene is TRBJ1-1, the V gene TRBV4-1. CDR3 length: 14 residues. Germline CDR1 reads MGHRA; CDR2 reads YSYEKL.

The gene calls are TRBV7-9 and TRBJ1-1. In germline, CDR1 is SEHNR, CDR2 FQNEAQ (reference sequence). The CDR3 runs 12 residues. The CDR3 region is CASREGFTEAFF.

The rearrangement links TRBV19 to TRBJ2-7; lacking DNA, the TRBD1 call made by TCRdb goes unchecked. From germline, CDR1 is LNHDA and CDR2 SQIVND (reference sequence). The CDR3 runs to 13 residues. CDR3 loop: CASSEDRGYEQYF.

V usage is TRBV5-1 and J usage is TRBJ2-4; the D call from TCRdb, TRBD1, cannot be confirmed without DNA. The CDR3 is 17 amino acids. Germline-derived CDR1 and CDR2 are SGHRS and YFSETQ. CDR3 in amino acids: CASSFVTGSGAKNIQYF.

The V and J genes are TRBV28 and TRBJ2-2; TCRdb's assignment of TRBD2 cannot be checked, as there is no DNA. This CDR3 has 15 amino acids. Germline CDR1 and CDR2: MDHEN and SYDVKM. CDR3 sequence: CASSPSTSFPGELFF.

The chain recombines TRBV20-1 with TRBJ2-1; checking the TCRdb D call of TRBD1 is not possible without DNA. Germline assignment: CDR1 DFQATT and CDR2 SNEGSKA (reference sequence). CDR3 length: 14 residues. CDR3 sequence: CSATGTPVNNEQFF.